Sequencing of this TCR beta chain was carried out in a study of naive and memory T cell subsets. CMV status came from CD4+ T cell IFNgamma after overnight CMV lysate stimulation of fresh PBMCs. With respect to this clonotype: What it binds is not known.

V was cut by 2 bases and J by 1 base, with 8 bases left in between. CDR3 length: 14 residues. Germline loops: CDR1 KGHSH, CDR2 LQKENI. The study, taken as a whole, reports: No ground truth validated the naive and memory repertoire findings. Naive repertoires, especially CD8, held a few larger clonotypes, possibly memory cells re-expressing CD45RA.

An equimolar mix of two oligonucleotides served as the beta constant-region primer for TRBC1 and TRBC2. The ligated cDNA underwent four PCR rounds using SP2 and nested alpha and beta constant-region primers. One entry per CDR3 protein, called by TCRdb with MiXCR from the UMI-ligation and nested PCR reads. Of over 90,000 distinct CDR3 sequences in the sample, approximately 10% were seen once. Material for sequencing was naive CD4+ T cells from blood. The source is a human donor in good health. The genes are TRBV18 and TRBJ1-1; D is possibly TRBD1 (5 bases). The CDR3 here is CASSPSDRNTEAFF. CDR3 DNA: TGTGCCAGCTCACCAAGCGACAGGAACACTGAAGCTTTCTTT.